The 6 T cell receptor beta chains below all came from one sample that was sequenced in a study of blood T cell repertoires in COVID-19 (dated by TCRdb to 2020 to 2022). Libraries came from the immunoSEQ multiplex PCR assay. TCRdb obtained this table from immuneACCESS and retained in-frame rearrangements with V and J assigned. These tables miss some clones; where compared with another copy, unresolved V genes account for less than half of the shortfall, and the remainder is unexplained. Present in this sample are about 90,000 clones, 76% of which were seen just once. Together, the top ten hold 7% of the sample. The sequencing sample was made of peripheral blood. Receptors originate from a man between 65 and 85 years old with acute or convalescent COVID-19.

This rearrangement joins TRBV6-2 or TRBV6-3 to TRBJ2-1; D perhaps matches TRBD2 (6 bases). The CDR3 covers 17 residues. V lost 0 bases and J 0 bases, leaving 12 bases between the germline ends. Germline V gene data show CDR1 as MNHEY and CDR2 as SVGEGT. CDR3 nucleotides: TGTGCCAGCAGTTACTCGACCCCCGGGAGCTCCTACAATGAGCAGTTCTTC. It yields the protein CASSYSTPGSSYNEQFF.

This chain uses TRBV5-1 with TRBJ1-2, with D uncertain. Germline V gene lookup returns CDR1 SGHRS and CDR2 YFSETQ. CDR3 length equals 13 residues. V was trimmed by 4 bases and J by 3 bases, leaving 10 bases between them. The CDR3 DNA sequence: TGCGCCAGCAGCCCGGGTGCATACTATGGCTACACCTTC. Amino acids: CASSPGAYYGYTF.

V and J are TRBV2 and TRBJ1-4; D is uncertain. V lost 3 bases to trimming and J lost 7 bases, with 9 bases between them. Germline loops: CDR1 SNHLY, CDR2 FYNNEI. The CDR3 runs to 13 residues. For the CDR3, the DNA is TGTGCCAGCAGTGACACGGACTCTGAAAAACTGTTTTTT. This encodes CASSDTDSEKLFF. Variable domain in full (rest from reference TRBV2 and TRBJ1-4): EPEVTQTPSHQVTQMGQEVILRCVPISNHLYFYWYRQILGQKVEFLVSFYNNEISEKSEIFDDQFSVERPDGSNFTLKIRSTKLEDSAMYFCASSDTDSEKLFFGSGTQLSVL.

The J gene is TRBJ1-1, the V gene TRBV24-1, with 7 bases identical to TRBD1. CDR3 size: 14 residues. Germline CDR1 is KGHDR and CDR2 is SFDVKD. The junction had 11 bases not matched to a gene; V was cut back by 6 bases and J by 8 bases. The CDR3 DNA sequence: TGTGCCACCAGTCGTGCAGGGGGAGGCCAAGAAGCTTTCTTT. This gives the protein CATSRAGGGQEAFF.

This clone was found a few times. J is TRBJ2-5 and V is TRBV7-2, with D tentatively TRBD2 (7 bases). The CDR3 has 16 residues. Germline loops: CDR1 SGHTA, CDR2 FQGNSA. Trimming took off 3 bases at V and 4 bases at J, with 18 bases between the two ends. Here the CDR3 reads CASSFSGGRGRETQYF. The DNA for the CDR3 is TGTGCCAGCAGCTTCTCCGGTGGGCGGGGGCGAGAGACCCAGTACTTC.

This chain uses TRBV21-1 with TRBJ2-5; the table's D call TRBD1 went unverified against the DNA. TRBV21-1 is marked as a pseudogene. The length of the CDR3 is 15 residues. The CDR3 coding sequence is TGTGCCAGCAGCAAAGGTCCAGGGGGCTGTGAGACCCAGTACTTC. This codes for CASSKGPGGCETQYF.